The 30 T cell receptor beta chains below all came from one sample that was sequenced in a study of blood T cell repertoires in COVID-19. Sequencing used immunoSEQ multiplex PCR; TCRdb keeps in-frame clones, though not all of them. The table lists approximately 140,000 clones, more than 75% of them singletons, with about 16% in the top ten. The sample was peripheral blood. The receptors originated from a human donor with acute or convalescent COVID-19. The donor label of this sample is uncertain.

The CDR3 coding sequence is TGTGCCAGCAGCCGGGCTGCTCAGCTGAACACTGAAGCTTTCTTT. This sequence encodes CASSRAAQLNTEAFF. The chain links TRBV14 to TRBJ1-1; D gene uncertain. V lost 4 bases to trimming and J lost 0 bases, with 12 bases between them. This CDR3 spans 15 amino acids. Germline V gene lookup returns CDR1 SGHDN and CDR2 FVKESK.

The chain recombines TRBV15 with TRBJ1-4, with 10 bases fitting TRBD1. This CDR3 has 18 amino acids. Unmatched junction bases numbered 16, after V lost 4 bases and J lost 8 bases. Germline V gives CDR1 LNHNV, CDR2 YYDKDF (reference sequence). The CDR3 sequence is CATSTDRGGLRPSEKLFF. In nucleotides, the CDR3 is TGTGCCACCAGCACGGACAGGGGGGGACTGCGCCCCAGCGAAAAACTGTTTTTT. The variable domain in full, with the rest retrieved from reference TRBV15 and TRBJ1-4, is DAMVIQNPRYQVTQFGKPVTLSCSQTLNHNVMYWYQQKSSQAPKLLFHYYDKDFNNEADTPDNFQSRRPNTSFCFLDIRSPGLGDTAMYLCATSTDRGGLRPSEKLFFGSGTQLSVL.

The chain uses TRBV3-1 (or the pseudogene TRBV3-2) and TRBJ2-7, with 10 bases identical to TRBD1. Per germline, CDR1 LGHDT and CDR2 YNNKEL (reference sequence). This CDR3 region has 15 residues. V lost 5 bases to trimming and J lost 5 bases; unmatched junction nucleotides: 9. CDR3 loop: CASSAPGQGTHEQYF. CDR3 DNA sequence: TGTGCCAGCAGCGCCCCGGGACAGGGGACCCACGAGCAGTACTTC.

The DNA of the CDR3 is TGTGCCAGCCACCTAGCGGACCAAGAGACCCAGTACTTC. It is translated as CASHLADQETQYF. The chain combines TRBV2 with TRBJ2-5, with 7 bases aligning to TRBD2. CDR1 and CDR2 from the germline V gene are SNHLY and FYNNEI. The length of the CDR3 is 13 residues. With 8 bases clipped from V and 0 bases from J, the junction kept 3 bases outside the gene matches.

V is TRBV19 and J is TRBJ1-4; D might be TRBD1 (5 bases). Germline loops: CDR1 LNHDA, CDR2 SQIVND (reference sequence). The CDR3 covers 15 residues. Trimming stripped 9 bases from V and 0 bases from J, with 14 bases between. The CDR3 DNA sequence: TGTGCCAGCGGCCCGGGGGTTCCAACTAATGAAAAACTGTTTTTT. Translated, it gives CASGPGVPTNEKLFF.

CDR3 nucleotide sequence: TGTGCCAGCAGTGAATCCCGTTCGGCGGGAGCCCAAGAGACCCAGTACTTC. As protein: CASSESRSAGAQETQYF. The rearrangement uses TRBV25-1 and TRBJ2-5; 7 bases line up with TRBD2. CDR1 and CDR2 (germline): MGHDK, SYGVNS. V shed 1 base and J 1 base; nucleotides not matched to a gene: 9. The CDR3 is 17 residues long.

This clone was detected only a few times. The V and J genes are TRBV4-2 and TRBJ1-3; D call uncertain. The germline CDR1 and CDR2 sequences are LGHNA and YNFKEQ. The CDR3 extends over 12 amino acids. V lost 1 base and J 4 bases, leaving 2 bases between the germline ends. The CDR3: CASSQAGNTIYF. The CDR3, as DNA: TGTGCCAGCAGCCAAGCGGGAAACACCATATATTTT.

The chain has TRBV5-8 and TRBJ2-6; D uncertain. Germline V gives CDR1 SGHTS, CDR2 YDEGEE. The CDR3 extends over 16 amino acids. V was clipped by 1 base and J by 0 bases, with 8 bases between them. CDR3 coding DNA: TGTGCCAGCAGCTTGTACAGACGCTCTGGGGCCAACGTCCTGACTTTC. It codes for CASSLYRRSGANVLTF.

The chain combines TRBV11-3 with TRBJ2-3, with 7 bases identical to TRBD1. Trimming at V came to 5 bases and at J to 4 bases, leaving 3 bases not matched to a gene. This CDR3 is 13 amino acids long. In germline, CDR1 is SGHNT, CDR2 YENEEA. CDR3 nucleotides: TGTGCCAGCAGCAACAGGGGCGCAGATACGCAGTATTTT. Translation gives CASSNRGADTQYF.

This chain uses TRBV7-9 with TRBJ2-7, with D maybe TRBD2 (6 bases). The V end lost 0 bases, the J end lost 6 bases, and 12 bases lay between the germline ends. Germline V gives CDR1 SEHNR, CDR2 FQNEAQ (reference sequence). This CDR3 has 14 amino acids. The CDR3 loop is CASSLAWGVPEQYF. The CDR3 bases are TGTGCCAGCAGCTTAGCTTGGGGGGTCCCCGAGCAGTACTTC.

The rearrangement joins TRBV3-1 (or the pseudogene TRBV3-2) to TRBJ2-3; a possible D gene is TRBD2 (5 bases). The V end lost 5 bases, the J end lost 4 bases, and 10 bases lay between the germline ends. The germline V gene encodes CDR1 LGHDT and CDR2 YNNKEL (reference sequence). The CDR3 runs 13 residues. The CDR3 reads CASSTHGADTQYF. The CDR3 bases are TGTGCCAGCAGCACCCACGGGGCAGATACGCAGTATTTT.

The chain combines TRBV29-1 with TRBJ2-1; the D gene is possibly TRBD1 (5 bases). The CDR3 totals 15 residues. Trimming took 1 base from V and 5 from J, leaving 15 bases between them. Germline V gene lookup returns CDR1 SQVTM and CDR2 ANQGSEA. The CDR3 DNA reads TGCAGCGTTGAAGCGGGCAGGGATTTCCACAATGAGCAGTTCTTC. It codes for CSVEAGRDFHNEQFF.

The chain recombines TRBV19 with TRBJ1-1; 9 positions agree with TRBD1. V shed 8 bases and J 5 bases; nucleotides not matched to a gene: 9. Germline V gene sequence: CDR1 LNHDA, CDR2 SQIVND (reference sequence). The CDR3 spans 14 residues. In DNA, the CDR3 is TGTGCCAGTTCGGGGACAGGGTCGAGGACTGAAGCTTTCTTT. It translates to CASSGTGSRTEAFF.

This clone showed up just a few times. This rearrangement joins TRBV6-2 or TRBV6-3 to TRBJ1-1; TRBD1 might be the D (5 bases). The CDR3 loop spans 17 amino acids. The ends were cut back, 5 bases at V and 5 bases at J, with 24 bases in the middle. CDR1 and CDR2 from the germline V gene are MNHEY and SVGEGT. For the CDR3, the DNA is TGTGCCAGCAGTCTATACGCCAGGGCGCCGAGTGGGACTGAAGCTTTCTTT. It yields the protein CASSLYARAPSGTEAFF.

V gene TRBV12-3 or TRBV12-4 combines with J gene TRBJ1-5; a weak D match, TRBD1 (5 bases). This CDR3 contains 13 residues. V was shortened by 3 bases and J by 5 bases, with 8 bases between the two germline ends. CDR3 amino acids: CASSFGGDQPQHF. The DNA of the CDR3 is TGTGCCAGCAGTTTCGGAGGGGATCAGCCCCAGCATTTT.

The chain has TRBV7-2 and TRBJ1-6; D is unresolved. The germline CDR1 and CDR2 sequences are SGHTA and FQGNSA. The ends were cut back, 2 bases at V and 0 bases at J, with 11 bases in the middle. This CDR3 is built from 17 residues. CDR3: CASSLTAGSSYNSPLHF. CDR3 coding DNA: TGTGCCAGCAGCTTAACGGCGGGTAGCTCCTATAATTCACCCCTCCACTTT.

This chain connects TRBV7-2 to TRBJ1-3; D is perhaps TRBD1 (6 bases). The CDR3 spans 15 residues. Trimming removed 5 bases at V and 2 bases at J, with 13 bases between. Germline CDR1 and CDR2: SGHTA and FQGNSA. The CDR3 here is CASSPMGTPGNTIYF. CDR3 bases: TGTGCCAGCAGCCCAATGGGGACACCTGGAAACACCATATATTTT.

This chain uses TRBV21-1 with TRBJ2-5; the table's TRBD1 call for D was not verified on the DNA. TRBV21-1 is given as a pseudogene. The CDR3 is made up of 15 amino acids. The CDR3 loop reads CASSKTDSHRETQYF. CDR3 in DNA: TGTGCCAGCAGCAAAACGGACAGCCACCGGGAGACCCAGTACTTC.

This clone appeared a single time. The V and J genes are TRBV29-1 and TRBJ2-7, with D possibly being TRBD2 (6 bases). The CDR3 sequence is 15 residues long. The ends were cut back, 6 bases at V and 4 bases at J, with 22 bases in the middle. Germline assignment: CDR1 SQVTM and CDR2 ANQGSEA. The CDR3 DNA is TGCAGCGTGAGCATGGAGGGAACGGGCGGGTACGAGCAGTACTTC. Amino acid sequence: CSVSMEGTGGYEQYF.

The gene calls are TRBV19 and TRBJ1-1, with a weak D call TRBD1 (5 bases). This CDR3 has 14 amino acids. The germline CDR1 and CDR2 sequences are LNHDA and SQIVND (reference sequence). V was pared by 6 bases and J by 0 bases, with 11 bases between. CDR3 amino acids: CASRDTAMNTEAFF. CDR3 coding DNA: TGTGCCAGTAGGGACACAGCTATGAACACTGAAGCTTTCTTT.

The V and J genes are TRBV3-1 (or the pseudogene TRBV3-2) and TRBJ1-6, with unresolved D. Trimming pared 4 bases from V and 5 bases from J, leaving 6 bases between. Germline CDR1 LGHDT, CDR2 YNNKEL (reference sequence). The CDR3 is 13 residues long. The CDR3 here is CASSPTNNSPLHF. DNA for the CDR3: TGTGCCAGCAGCCCAACTAATAATTCACCCCTCCACTTT.

The chain combines TRBV2 with TRBJ1-2; maybe TRBD1 (5 bases). Trimming removed 2 bases from V and 0 bases from J, with 13 bases in between. The CDR3 is 16 residues long. Germline values: CDR1 SNHLY, CDR2 FYNNEI. The CDR3 spells CASSERGWGTNYGYTF. The DNA of the CDR3 is TGTGCCAGCAGTGAACGGGGGTGGGGAACTAACTATGGCTACACCTTC.

The chain couples TRBV5-6 to TRBJ1-2; 8 bases align to TRBD1. The junction had 4 bases not matched to a gene; V was cut back by 4 bases and J by 8 bases. This CDR3 contains 12 residues. Germline V gene sequence: CDR1 SGHDT, CDR2 YYEEEE. CDR3 residues: CASSPQGGGYTF. The CDR3, as DNA: TGTGCCAGCAGCCCACAGGGGGGAGGCTACACCTTC.

The genes are TRBV2 and TRBJ2-2; 9 bases line up with TRBD2. The V and J ends lost 6 bases and 0 bases, in that order; junction bases with no gene match: 5. Germline lookup yields CDR1 SNHLY and CDR2 FYNNEI. The CDR3 is 16 residues long. CDR3 DNA sequence: TGTGCCAGCAGCCTAAGACTAGCGGCGAACACCGGGGAGCTGTTTTTT. It translates to CASSLRLAANTGELFF.

This chain uses TRBV30 with TRBJ1-5; TRBD1 matches 8 bases. The V gene end was trimmed by 1 base and the J gene end by 4 bases; junction bases not matched to a gene: 3. CDR1 GTSNPN and CDR2 SVGIG come from the germline V gene (reference sequence). The CDR3 is 14 amino acids. The CDR3 reads CAWSGTGQNQPQHF. The CDR3 DNA is TGTGCCTGGAGTGGGACAGGGCAGAATCAGCCCCAGCATTTT.

The chain links TRBV5-8 to TRBJ1-2; a weak D match, TRBD1 (5 bases). V was pared by 0 bases and J by 4 bases, with 13 bases between. CDR3 length: 15 amino acids. CDR1 is SGHTS and CDR2 is YDEGEE in the germline V gene. The CDR3 is CASSLASSGPYGYTF. The CDR3, as DNA: TGTGCCAGCAGCTTGGCGTCATCAGGGCCCTATGGCTACACCTTC.

In its sample, this clone was seen a few times. This rearrangement joins TRBV27 to TRBJ2-5; TRBD2 is a possible D gene (6 bases). Trimming pared 5 bases from V and 9 bases from J, leaving 13 bases between. The CDR3 is 12 amino acids. CDR1 MNHEY and CDR2 SMNVEV come from the germline V gene (reference sequence). CDR3 in amino acids: CASSRPGEAQYF. The CDR3 coding sequence is TGTGCCAGCAGTCGACCCGGGGAGGCCCAGTACTTC.

The chain links TRBV5-1 to TRBJ2-7; 7 bases agree with TRBD1. CDR1 SGHRS and CDR2 YFSETQ come from the germline V gene. CDR3 length: 16 residues. J was trimmed by 2 bases and V by 5 bases; bases with no gene match: 13. CDR3 loop: CASRTSLDRETYEQYF. In DNA, the CDR3 is TGCGCCAGCAGGACGTCCCTCGACAGGGAGACCTACGAGCAGTACTTC.

This chain joins TRBV3-1 (or the pseudogene TRBV3-2) and TRBJ2-7; possibly TRBD1 for D (5 bases). CDR3 length equals 13 residues. In germline, CDR1 is LGHDT, CDR2 YNNKEL (reference sequence). The V end lost 6 bases, the J end lost 7 bases, and 16 bases lay between the germline ends. The CDR3 spells CASRPDRSREQYF. The CDR3 DNA reads as TGTGCCAGCAGACCCGACAGATCGAGGGAGCAGTACTTC.

This clone was counted only a few times. The rearrangement links TRBV7-2 to TRBJ1-5; D possibly corresponds to TRBD1 (6 bases). Trimming took off 3 bases at V and 4 bases at J, with 13 bases between the two ends. The germline V gene encodes CDR1 SGHTA and CDR2 FQGNSA. This CDR3 comprises 15 residues. In DNA form, the CDR3 reads TGTGCCAGCAGCTTGACCTGGACAGCTAATCAGCCCCAGCATTTT. Translated: CASSLTWTANQPQHF.